This TCR beta chain stems from a study of blood T cell repertoires in COVID-19. Study background: Whether acute or convalescent, the COVID-19 samples came from the United States, Italy and Spain.

Measured with immunoSEQ multiplex PCR; TCRdb has only the in-frame clones, and not every one. The sample records 100,000 to 130,000 clones, roughly 90% being singletons. This CDR3 comprises 13 residues. Germline CDR1 and CDR2: SGDLS and YYNGEE. The ends were cut back, 2 bases at V and 3 bases at J, with 6 bases in the middle. The chain carries TRBV9 and TRBJ2-1; no definite D call. This TCR came from a man aged 35 to 55 with active or convalescent COVID-19. The sample consisted of peripheral blood. The CDR3 reads CASSVGYYNEQFF. Here the CDR3 DNA reads TGTGCCAGCAGCGTCGGGTACTACAATGAGCAGTTCTTC.